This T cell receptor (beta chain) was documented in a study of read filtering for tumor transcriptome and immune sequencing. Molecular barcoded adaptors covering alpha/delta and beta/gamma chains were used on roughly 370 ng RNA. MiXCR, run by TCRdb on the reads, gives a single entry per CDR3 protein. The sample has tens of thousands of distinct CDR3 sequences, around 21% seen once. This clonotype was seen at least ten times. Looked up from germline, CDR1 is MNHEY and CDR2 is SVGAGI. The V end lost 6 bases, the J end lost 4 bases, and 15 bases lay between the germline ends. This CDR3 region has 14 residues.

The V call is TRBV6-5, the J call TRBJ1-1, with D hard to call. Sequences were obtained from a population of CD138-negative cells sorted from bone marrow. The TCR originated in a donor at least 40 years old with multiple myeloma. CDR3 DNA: TGTGCCAGCAGAGAGAGTAAAAGGTTCACTGAAGCTTTCTTT. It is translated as CASRESKRFTEAFF.